Listed here are 14 T cell receptor beta chains from one sample, sequenced in a study of cytomegalovirus exposure and HLA in healthy donors. The method was immunoSEQ multiplex PCR; TCRdb's version includes in-frame clones alone and lacks a portion of them. The table includes about 130,000 clones, around 96% detected once. The specimen sequenced was PBMCs. The receptor set was obtained from a man aged 18 to 35 in good health and CMV-seronegative.

J is TRBJ2-7 and V is TRBV11-3; no reliable D call. Per the germline V gene, CDR1 is SGHNT and CDR2 is YENEEA. Trimming took off 2 bases at V and 3 bases at J, with 5 bases between the two ends. The CDR3 has 12 residues. CDR3 coding DNA: TGTGCCAGCAGCTTATCGTACTACGAGCAGTACTTC. Translated, it gives CASSLSYYEQYF.

The V call is TRBV7-9, the J call TRBJ2-2; maybe TRBD2 (5 bases). The germline V gene has CDR1 SEHNR and CDR2 FQNEAQ (reference sequence). The CDR3 sequence is 13 residues long. V was trimmed by 8 bases and J by 5 bases, leaving 12 bases between them. CDR3 coding DNA: TGTGCCAGCCAGGACTCTAATACCGGGGAGCTGTTTTTT. It translates to CASQDSNTGELFF.

CDR3 loop: CASRGTGGGGYTF. For the CDR3, the DNA is TGTGCCAGCAGGGGGACAGGGGGCGGAGGCTACACCTTC. The chain carries TRBV6-1 and TRBJ1-2; 12 bases fit TRBD1. The J segment lost 8 bases and the V segment lost 6 bases, leaving 4 bases of the junction unmatched. Germline CDR1 is MNHNS and CDR2 is SASEGT. This CDR3 comprises 13 residues.

This clone turned up a few times. The chain employs TRBV5-4 and TRBJ2-5; perhaps TRBD2 as D (5 bases). Germline CDR1 is SGHNT and CDR2 is YYREEE (reference sequence). This CDR3 spans 14 amino acids. The V end was cut by 1 base, the J end by 2 bases, with 9 bases between. For the CDR3, the DNA is TGTGCCAGCAGCTTGAAAGCGGTACAAGAGACCCAGTACTTC. Translation: CASSLKAVQETQYF.

This sequence joins TRBV27 and TRBJ2-4; no firm D call. Germline V CDR1 and CDR2: MNHEY, SMNVEV (reference sequence). V lost 5 bases to trimming and J lost 1 base, with 3 bases between them. This CDR3 has 12 residues. CDR3: CASSGAKNIQYF. The CDR3 bases are TGTGCCAGCAGTGGCGCCAAAAACATTCAGTACTTC.

The rearrangement links TRBV5-4 to TRBJ2-7; TRBD1 aligns across 8 bases. Germline values: CDR1 SGHNT, CDR2 YYREEE (reference sequence). J was trimmed by 6 bases and V by 7 bases; bases with no gene match: 9. This CDR3 comprises 13 residues. CDR3 protein: CASGPGQGGEQYF. The CDR3 DNA follows: TGTGCCAGCGGCCCCGGACAGGGTGGCGAGCAGTACTTC.

This clone was counted once. The V gene is TRBV13, the J gene TRBJ2-7, with D perhaps matching TRBD2 (6 bases). CDR3 length equals 13 residues. V was clipped by 3 bases and J by 4 bases, with 10 bases between them. CDR1 PRHDT and CDR2 FYEKMQ come from the germline V gene (reference sequence). The CDR3 spells CASSFIGRYEQYF. The CDR3 region has the DNA TGTGCCAGCAGCTTTATCGGGAGATACGAGCAGTACTTC.

CDR3 loop: CASRYTGVETQYF. CDR3 in DNA: TGTGCCAGCAGGTACACAGGGGTTGAGACCCAGTACTTC. The chain is built from TRBV28 and TRBJ2-5; TRBD1 aligns across 7 bases. The germline V gene encodes CDR1 MDHEN and CDR2 SYDVKM. V shed 6 bases and J 5 bases; nucleotides not matched to a gene: 6. The CDR3 extends over 13 amino acids.

The V and J genes are TRBV18 and TRBJ2-7; 8 bases agree with TRBD2. The V and J ends lost 6 bases and 9 bases, in that order; junction bases with no gene match: 10. CDR1 is KGHSH and CDR2 is LQKENI in the germline V gene. This CDR3 contains 13 residues. The CDR3 nucleotides read TGTGCCAGCTCTCTTGACGGCGGGAGGCCGCAGTACTTC. Translation: CASSLDGGRPQYF.

This clone was seen more than once but under ten times. The chain recombines TRBV10-3 with TRBJ1-1; D might be TRBD1 (6 bases). V lost 0 bases, J lost 3 bases, and 8 bases lay in between. CDR3 length: 14 residues. CDR1 and CDR2 from the germline V gene are ENHRY and SYGVKD. The CDR3 DNA follows: TGTGCCATCAGTGAGTCGACAGGAGACACTGAAGCTTTCTTT. Residues: CAISESTGDTEAFF.

The V call is TRBV5-1, the J call TRBJ2-2, with D possibly matching TRBD1 (5 bases). V was pared by 1 base and J by 1 base, with 11 bases between. Germline CDR1 reads SGHRS; CDR2 reads YFSETQ. The CDR3 loop spans 16 amino acids. CDR3 in DNA: TGCGCCAGCAGCTTGTCGGACATTCTGAACACCGGGGAGCTGTTTTTT. Protein product: CASSLSDILNTGELFF.

The rearrangement joins TRBV2 to TRBJ2-1, with a tentative D call TRBD1 (5 bases). CDR3 length: 17 residues. Trimming removed 7 bases at V and 3 bases at J, with 22 bases between. The germline gives CDR1 SNHLY, CDR2 FYNNEI. This CDR3 is CASTDSAFGRVYNEQFF. CDR3 nucleotide sequence: TGTGCCAGCACTGACAGCGCCTTTGGTCGGGTCTACAATGAGCAGTTCTTC.

This clone appeared once. The gene calls are TRBV9 and TRBJ2-7; D possibly corresponds to TRBD2 (5 bases). The CDR3 consists of 14 residues. Germline-derived CDR1 and CDR2 are SGDLS and YYNGEE. V was trimmed by 2 bases and J by 7 bases, leaving 16 bases between them. In nucleotides, the CDR3 is TGTGCCAGCAGCGTCGCCAGTCAGTCGGGAGAGCAGTACTTC. Protein: CASSVASQSGEQYF.

The rearrangement links TRBV19 to TRBJ1-5; tentatively, D is TRBD1 (5 bases). CDR3 size: 16 residues. With 8 bases removed from V and 7 bases from J, the gap between germline ends came to 24 bases. Germline values: CDR1 LNHDA, CDR2 SQIVND (reference sequence). CDR3 bases: TGTGCCAGTTACTTGGGAACGGCGGCCTCAGGGCAGCCCCAGCATTTT. Protein sequence: CASYLGTAASGQPQHF.